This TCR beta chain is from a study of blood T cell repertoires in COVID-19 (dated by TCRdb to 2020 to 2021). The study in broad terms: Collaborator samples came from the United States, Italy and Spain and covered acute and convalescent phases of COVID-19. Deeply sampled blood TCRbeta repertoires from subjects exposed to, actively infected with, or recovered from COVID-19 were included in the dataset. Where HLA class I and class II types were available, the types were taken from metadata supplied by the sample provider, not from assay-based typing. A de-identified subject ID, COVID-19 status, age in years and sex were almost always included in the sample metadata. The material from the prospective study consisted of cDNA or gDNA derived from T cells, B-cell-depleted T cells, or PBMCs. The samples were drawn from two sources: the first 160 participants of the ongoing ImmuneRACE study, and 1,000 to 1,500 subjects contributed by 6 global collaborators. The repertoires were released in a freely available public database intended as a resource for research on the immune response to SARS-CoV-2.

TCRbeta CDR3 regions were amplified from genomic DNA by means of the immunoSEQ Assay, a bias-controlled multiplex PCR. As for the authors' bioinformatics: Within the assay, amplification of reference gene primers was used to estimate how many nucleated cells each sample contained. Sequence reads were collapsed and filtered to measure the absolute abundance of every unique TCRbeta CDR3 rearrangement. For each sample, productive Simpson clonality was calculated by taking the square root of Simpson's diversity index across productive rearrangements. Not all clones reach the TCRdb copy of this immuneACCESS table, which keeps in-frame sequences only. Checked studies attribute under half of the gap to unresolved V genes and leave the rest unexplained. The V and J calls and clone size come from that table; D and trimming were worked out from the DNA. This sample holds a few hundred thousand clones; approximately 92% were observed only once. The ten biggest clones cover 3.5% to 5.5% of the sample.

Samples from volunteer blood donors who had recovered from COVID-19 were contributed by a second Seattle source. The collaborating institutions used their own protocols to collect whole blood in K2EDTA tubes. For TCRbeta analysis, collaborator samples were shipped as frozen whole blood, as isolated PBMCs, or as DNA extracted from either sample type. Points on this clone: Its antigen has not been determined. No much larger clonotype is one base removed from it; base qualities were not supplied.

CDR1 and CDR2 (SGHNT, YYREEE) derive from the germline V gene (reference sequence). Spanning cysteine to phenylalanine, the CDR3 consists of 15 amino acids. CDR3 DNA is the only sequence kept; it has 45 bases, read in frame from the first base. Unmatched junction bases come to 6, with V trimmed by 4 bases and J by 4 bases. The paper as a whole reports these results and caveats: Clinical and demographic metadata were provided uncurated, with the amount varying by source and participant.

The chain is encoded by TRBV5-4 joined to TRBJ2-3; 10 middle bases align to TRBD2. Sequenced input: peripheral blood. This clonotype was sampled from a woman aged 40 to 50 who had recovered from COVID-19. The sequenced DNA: TGTGCCAGCAGCCTGAGCGGGGGGGCTTCAGATACGCAGTATTTT. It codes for CASSLSGGASDTQYF.